This T cell receptor beta chain was sequenced in a study of vaccination effects on CD4 cells after COVID-19. Overall study findings and caveats: Vaccine-induced clones in healthy vaccinees cross-reacted with common cold coronaviruses in only 1 of 255 cases. Early post-infection timepoints were absent, and convalescent patients were few.

Sequencing followed a ViraFEST assay step that expanded antigen-specific CD4+ T cells with viral peptide pools. Isolation of CD4+ T cells took place after around 10 days of culture. Absence of prior SARS-CoV-2 infection characterized the vaccine recipients, who showed negative nucleocapsid antibodies. IL-2 at about 10 IU/ml and peptides at around 9.6 ug/ml were added to cultured PBMC, about 1.8 million per well. Days 3 and 7 saw half the medium replaced with IL-2 medium. Only in-frame clones appear in the TCRdb table, and some are missing; sequencing was by immunoSEQ multiplex PCR. Among 25,000 to 35,000 clones listed, more than 60% were seen once. About this clone itself: The antigen is not known.

The starting material was CD4+ T cells from PBMCs cultured with SARS-CoV-2 spike peptides, obtained before COVID-19 vaccination. This TCR was sampled from a human donor who received a COVID-19 vaccine.

The CDR3 loop is CASSLVAGGDTQYF. The CDR3, as DNA: TGTGCCAGCAGCTTAGTAGCGGGGGGAGATACGCAGTATTTT. The J gene is TRBJ2-3, the V gene TRBV7-2, with 10 bases identical to TRBD2. With V trimmed by 1 base and J by 5 bases, 0 bases remained unmatched. The V gene's germline CDR1 is SGHTA and CDR2 FQGNSA. This CDR3 is built from 14 residues.